A single T cell receptor (beta chain) is shown here with its context. Its antigen remains unknown. Together with a sample-barcoded 5' primer, a J-beta primer mix was included in a second PCR lasting about 7 to 11 cycles. A template-switch adaptor containing 12 random nucleotides labeled each cDNA molecule. TCRdb fed the 5' RACE reads into MiXCR, producing one record per CDR3 protein. The table shows about 730,000 distinct CDR3 sequences, with roughly 47% occurring only once. This sample is drawn from a study of blood T cells in healthy people across ages. The CDR3 contains 13 residues. V lost 5 bases and J lost 13, with 18 bases in between. Notes on the study in general: Getting older went along with TCR beta diversity per million T cells dropping roughly linearly. Among long-lived donors, naive CD4+ cells were more numerous and diversity higher than in aged donors.

The chain couples TRBV12-3 or TRBV12-4 to TRBJ2-4, with D perhaps TRBD2 (5 bases). The source material was blood. This receptor was obtained from a woman aged 55-75 years in good health. The CDR3, as DNA: TGTGCCAGCAGTGTCACGACCGAGGGTGAGCAGTACTTC. Translation gives CASSVTTEGEQYF.